The T cell receptor beta chain described here comes from a study of cytomegalovirus exposure and HLA in healthy donors. Primers included in the PCR were 60 Vbeta and 13 Jbeta primers. Assay: immunoSEQ multiplex PCR; the TCRdb copy retains only in-frame clones and omits some. The sample records about 160,000 clones, 81% being singletons. Worth noting for this clone: The target antigen is unknown.

Germline-derived CDR1 and CDR2 are SQVTM and ANQGSEA. V was clipped by 1 base and J by 2 bases, with 10 bases between them. This CDR3 is 14 amino acids long. Overall study findings and caveats: In a later analysis, TCR beta V- and J-gene trimming showed a link to a missense DCLRE1C variant. Previously analyzed data showed that most TCR beta V segments were productive at a frequency of about 87% or about 30%. Common viral pathogens (according to a later analysis) appeared linked to several of the most significant clusters.

The sample consisted of PBMCs. The sequence was collected from a man over 45 in good health and CMV-seropositive. The V call is TRBV29-1, the J call TRBJ2-3; possibly TRBD1 for D (6 bases). CDR3 in DNA: TGCAGCGTTGAAGCCAGGGGCCTCACAGATACGCAGTATTTT. This translates into CSVEARGLTDTQYF.